These 17 T cell receptor beta chains came from one sample sequenced in a study of blood T cell repertoires in COVID-19. The data were produced by immunoSEQ multiplex PCR, yet TCRdb's version contains in-frame clones alone and is incomplete. The table records 63,000 or so clones, around four fifths of them present only once. Sequenced: peripheral blood. Every receptor here comes from a human donor in a cohort sampled during active COVID-19.

In its sample, this clone was seen a few times. The CDR3 DNA reads as TGTGCCAGCAGTGAACAGGACAGGGGAATCCACTTT. Translation: CASSEQDRGIHF. The V and J genes are TRBV6-1 and TRBJ1-6; 9 nucleotides align to TRBD1. This CDR3 has 12 amino acids. The germline gives CDR1 MNHNS, CDR2 SASEGT. Trimming cost V 2 bases and J 17 bases; bases outside gene matches: 4.

The V call is TRBV9, the J call TRBJ1-2; TRBD1 is a possible D gene (5 bases). V lost 4 bases and J lost 6, with 16 bases in between. This CDR3 region has 14 residues. Germline V gene data show CDR1 as SGDLS and CDR2 as YYNGEE. CDR3 region: CASSPRGSRHGYTF. The CDR3 coding sequence is TGTGCCAGCAGCCCCCGGGGGTCTCGACATGGCTACACCTTC.

The V call is TRBV5-6, the J call TRBJ1-4; 9 positions agree with TRBD1. The CDR3 runs to 14 residues. Trimming at V came to 2 bases and at J to 14 bases, leaving 10 bases not matched to a gene. Germline V gives CDR1 SGHDT, CDR2 YYEEEE. CDR3 in amino acids: CASSLQGAREFLFF. CDR3 DNA sequence: TGTGCCAGCAGCTTACAGGGGGCTCGCGAATTTCTGTTTTTT.

This clone has a handful of counts. The rearrangement links TRBV5-6 to TRBJ1-2; perhaps TRBD1 as D (5 bases). CDR1 and CDR2 (germline): SGHDT, YYEEEE. The length of the CDR3 is 15 residues. Trimming took 1 base from V and 4 from J, leaving 14 bases between them. CDR3 DNA: TGTGCCAGCAGCTTGTCCAGGGAACCCGTCTATGGCTACACCTTC. Protein product: CASSLSREPVYGYTF.

This chain links TRBV4-2 with TRBJ2-1; 11 positions match TRBD2. V gave up 0 bases and J gave up 3 bases; unmatched junction bases: 13. The length of the CDR3 is 20 residues. Germline V gives CDR1 LGHNA, CDR2 YNFKEQ. In DNA form, the CDR3 reads TGTGCCAGCAGCCAAGATCTCGGACTAGCGGGCCCACGGGGCTACAATGAGCAGTTCTTC. It yields the protein CASSQDLGLAGPRGYNEQFF.

The CDR3 region has the DNA TGCGCCAGCAGCCAAGAGGGAGGAAGGAGTAACACCATATATTTT. It yields the protein CASSQEGGRSNTIYF. This rearrangement joins TRBV4-3 to TRBJ1-3, with unresolved D. Germline loops: CDR1 LGHNA, CDR2 YSLEER. This CDR3 contains 15 residues. Trimming left V 0 bases short and J 7 bases short, with 13 bases between.

V is TRBV11-3 and J is TRBJ2-1; TRBD1 matches at 7 bases. Germline values: CDR1 SGHNT, CDR2 YENEEA. V shed 5 bases and J 8 bases; nucleotides not matched to a gene: 15. This CDR3 has 16 amino acids. CDR3 amino acids: CASSGEPGQSGYEQFF. CDR3 in DNA: TGTGCCAGCAGCGGGGAACCGGGACAGTCGGGTTATGAGCAGTTCTTC. Full variable domain (remainder filled in from reference TRBV11-3 and TRBJ2-1): EAGVVQSPRYKIIEKKQPVAFWCNPISGHNTLYWYLQNLGQGPELLIRYENEEAVDDSQLPKDRFSAERLKGVDSTLKIQPAELGDSAVYLCASSGEPGQSGYEQFFGPGTRLTVL.

V and J are TRBV5-4 and TRBJ2-5; TRBD2 matches 8 bases. The germline V gene has CDR1 SGHNT and CDR2 YYREEE (reference sequence). CDR3 length equals 15 residues. V gave up 4 bases and J gave up 6 bases; unmatched junction bases: 11. CDR3 DNA sequence: TGTGCCAGCAGCGCCGGGGTAGCGGGGAGGAAGACCCAGTACTTC. This gives the protein CASSAGVAGRKTQYF.

The V call is TRBV4-2, the J call TRBJ1-2; 7 bases match TRBD1. This CDR3 is built from 15 residues. Germline CDR1 and CDR2: LGHNA and YNFKEQ. With 1 base clipped from V and 0 bases from J, the junction kept 2 bases outside the gene matches. The CDR3 loop reads CASSQGTGANYGYTF. The CDR3, as DNA: TGTGCCAGCAGCCAAGGGACAGGTGCTAACTATGGCTACACCTTC.

This chain uses TRBV6-1 with TRBJ2-2; D gene unclear. V shed 7 bases and J shed 2 bases, with 11 bases lying between them. The germline CDR1 and CDR2 sequences are MNHNS and SASEGT. This CDR3 has 14 residues. Here the CDR3 reads CASISETNTGELFF. The CDR3 bases are TGTGCCAGCATCAGCGAAACTAACACCGGGGAGCTGTTTTTT.

The chain links TRBV28 to TRBJ1-2; 7 bases agree with TRBD1. Trimming removed 6 bases from V and 8 bases from J; junction bases left unmatched: 9. CDR3 size: 13 residues. The germline V gene has CDR1 MDHEN and CDR2 SYDVKM. This CDR3 reads CASSPNRGGGYTF. CDR3 sequence (DNA): TGTGCCAGCAGCCCAAACAGGGGTGGAGGCTACACCTTC.

The V call is TRBV5-1, the J call TRBJ2-7, with D possibly matching TRBD1 (6 bases). Germline V gene sequence: CDR1 SGHRS, CDR2 YFSETQ. This CDR3 has 16 residues. The V gene lost 0 bases and the J gene lost 2 bases, with 15 bases spanning the gap. DNA of the CDR3: TGCGCCAGCAGCTTGGAGATTGGGACATTCCCCTACGAGCAGTACTTC. It yields the protein CASSLEIGTFPYEQYF.

The chain recombines TRBV19 with TRBJ1-2, with 8 bases fitting TRBD1. Germline CDR1 reads LNHDA; CDR2 reads SQIVND (reference sequence). With V trimmed by 3 bases and J by 4 bases, 7 bases remained unmatched. This CDR3 region has 15 residues. The CDR3 spells CASSIPTGVGYGYTF. CDR3 DNA: TGTGCCAGTAGTATTCCGACAGGGGTCGGCTATGGCTACACCTTC.

The chain carries TRBV19 and TRBJ1-2, with D perhaps matching TRBD1 (5 bases). This CDR3 has 15 residues. Germline loops: CDR1 LNHDA, CDR2 SQIVND (reference sequence). V shed 8 bases and J shed 7 bases, with 23 bases lying between them. CDR3 in amino acids: CASSVMGGLWSGYTF. The CDR3 DNA reads TGTGCCAGTTCAGTTATGGGGGGATTGTGGTCTGGCTACACCTTC.

This clone has just one count. The chain has TRBV5-1 and TRBJ1-1; D gene ambiguous. CDR3 size: 15 residues. The ends were cut back, 4 bases at V and 4 bases at J, with 17 bases in the middle. Germline lookup yields CDR1 SGHRS and CDR2 YFSETQ. DNA of the CDR3: TGCGCCAGCAGCCCCCAAAATTCCCCGGGCACTGAAGCTTTCTTT. Translation gives CASSPQNSPGTEAFF.

The chain combines TRBV19 with TRBJ1-6; 7 nucleotides align to TRBD1. The ends lost 5 bases at V and 7 bases at J; junction bases unmatched: 5. Germline V lookup: CDR1 LNHDA, CDR2 SQIVND (reference sequence). The CDR3 is made up of 14 amino acids. The CDR3 here is CASSPTGWNSPLHF. CDR3 sequence (DNA): TGTGCCAGTAGTCCGACAGGGTGGAATTCACCCCTCCACTTT.

The rearrangement uses TRBV4-1 and TRBJ1-3, with a possible D match to TRBD1 (5 bases). Germline CDR1 is MGHRA and CDR2 is YSYEKL. The CDR3 covers 16 residues. Between the trimmed V and J ends, which lost 1 base and 1 base, there was a span of 11 bases. The CDR3 DNA follows: TGCGCCAGCAGCCAAGTAGGGGCCCCGTCTGGAAACACCATATATTTT. This encodes CASSQVGAPSGNTIYF.